A single sample gave rise to the 22 T cell receptor beta chains below, sequenced in a study of blood T cell repertoires in COVID-19. The protocol was immunoSEQ multiplex PCR, while the TCRdb copy is restricted to in-frame clones and leaves out a portion. The top ten hold 7% of the sample, which has about 160,000 clones, approximately 82% seen once. Sequenced material: peripheral blood. These receptors were collected from a woman between 40 and 50 years old with COVID-19, enrolled during active disease.

The CDR3: CASSYGGATDTQYF. The CDR3 DNA reads TGTGCCAGCAGTTACGGGGGGGCCACAGATACGCAGTATTTT. The genes are TRBV6-2 or TRBV6-3 and TRBJ2-3; TRBD2 might be the D (7 bases). V lost 2 bases and J lost 2, with 8 bases in between. The CDR3 is made up of 14 amino acids. Germline V gene sequence: CDR1 MNHEY, CDR2 SVGEGT.

The chain combines TRBV27 with TRBJ1-2; 8 nucleotides align to TRBD1. This CDR3 has 17 amino acids. The germline V gene has CDR1 MNHEY and CDR2 SMNVEV (reference sequence). The J segment lost 8 bases and the V segment lost 3 bases, leaving 17 bases of the junction unmatched. Written as DNA, the CDR3 is TGTGCCAGCAGTTTTACGACAGGGGCCATACTAAGGAGAGGCTACACCTTC. Its translation: CASSFTTGAILRRGYTF.

This clone was detected only a few times. The chain employs TRBV14 and TRBJ2-7; D is ambiguous. V was pared by 4 bases and J by 5 bases, with 9 bases between. The V gene's germline CDR1 is SGHDN and CDR2 FVKESK. The CDR3 spans 12 residues. The CDR3 here is CASSPLRDEQYF. The CDR3 DNA reads as TGTGCCAGCAGCCCCCTTCGCGACGAGCAGTACTTC. The entire variable domain, with the rest obtained from reference TRBV14 and TRBJ2-7, is as follows: EAGVTQFPSHSVIEKGQTVTLRCDPISGHDNLYWYRRVMGKEIKFLLHFVKESKQDESGMPNNRFLAERTGGTYSTLKVQPAELEDSGVYFCASSPLRDEQYFGPGTRLTVT.

Of note for this clone: The same CDR3 arises from other DNA sequences in this sample as well. This chain uses TRBV3-1 (or the pseudogene TRBV3-2) with TRBJ1-1; D is possibly TRBD1 (6 bases). The length of the CDR3 is 13 residues. Germline values: CDR1 LGHDT, CDR2 YNNKEL (reference sequence). The V and J ends lost 1 base and 5 bases respectively, with 8 bases between them. The CDR3 nucleotides are TGTGCCAGCAGCCAAGTAAGGGGGACTGAAGCTTTCTTT. Residues: CASSQVRGTEAFF.

This clone was seen a handful of times. V usage is TRBV30 and J usage is TRBJ1-5; D might be TRBD1 (6 bases). Germline V CDR1 and CDR2: GTSNPN, SVGIG (reference sequence). V was shortened by 3 bases and J by 7 bases, with 13 bases between the two germline ends. This CDR3 has 13 amino acids. CDR3 in DNA: TGTGCCTGGAGGGAGACAGGTGGGCAGCCCCAGCATTTT. Translated: CAWRETGGQPQHF.

The chain recombines TRBV25-1 with TRBJ1-4; 10 bases map to TRBD1. Germline values: CDR1 MGHDK, CDR2 SYGVNS. The CDR3 length is 14 residues. V shed 5 bases and J 11 bases; nucleotides not matched to a gene: 8. CDR3 residues: CASSTRQGALKLFF. The CDR3 DNA reads as TGTGCCAGCAGTACACGACAGGGGGCCCTGAAACTGTTTTTT.

This rearrangement joins TRBV11-2 to TRBJ2-1; TRBD2 might be the D (6 bases). V dropped 5 bases and J dropped 3 bases, with 14 bases sitting between them. The CDR3 is 15 amino acids. Germline V gene data show CDR1 as SGHAT and CDR2 as FQNNGV. The chain's CDR3 is CASSPFISGYNEQFF. CDR3 coding DNA: TGTGCCAGCAGCCCCTTCATTAGCGGCTACAATGAGCAGTTCTTC.

The chain has TRBV10-1 and TRBJ1-1; D is unclear. CDR1 and CDR2 from the germline V gene are WNHNN and SYGVQD (reference sequence). V was shortened by 3 bases and J by 3 bases, with 8 bases between the two germline ends. The CDR3 runs to 13 residues. The CDR3 nucleotides are TGCGCCAGCAGTGATGAGGTGGACACTGAAGCTTTCTTT. Protein product: CASSDEVDTEAFF.

The chain couples TRBV4-2 to TRBJ2-2; D is possibly TRBD1 (5 bases). The CDR3 extends over 17 amino acids. In germline, CDR1 is LGHNA, CDR2 YNFKEQ. The ends were cut back, 0 bases at V and 5 bases at J, with 16 bases in the middle. The DNA of the CDR3 is TGTGCCAGCAGCCAAGATATCCGAGGACACTTAACCGGGGAGCTGTTTTTT. Translating it yields CASSQDIRGHLTGELFF.

The table lists this clone with a count of one. The rearrangement uses TRBV5-5 and TRBJ1-1; D call uncertain. The CDR3 is made up of 14 amino acids. Germline CDR1 and CDR2: SGHKS and YYEKEE (reference sequence). The germline V and J ends were trimmed by 4 bases and 2 bases, with 12 bases remaining between them. The CDR3 spells CASSRQSSNTEAFF. CDR3 in DNA: TGTGCCAGCAGCAGACAATCCAGTAACACTGAAGCTTTCTTT. Variable domain in full (rest from reference TRBV5-5 and TRBJ1-1): DAGVTQSPTHLIKTRGQQVTLRCSPISGHKSVSWYQQVLGQGPQFIFQYYEKEERGRGNFPDRFSARQFPNYSSELNVNALLLGDSALYLCASSRQSSNTEAFFGQGTRLTVV.

This rearrangement joins TRBV15 to TRBJ2-3, with D maybe TRBD1 (5 bases). CDR1 and CDR2 from the germline V gene are LNHNV and YYDKDF (reference sequence). The CDR3 consists of 15 residues. Deletions cut 5 bases from V and 3 bases from J, with 15 bases between. Written as DNA, the CDR3 is TGTGCCACCAGCGCCTCGTACAGGAAAACAGATACGCAGTATTTT. Translated, it gives CATSASYRKTDTQYF.

This chain uses TRBV3-1 (or the pseudogene TRBV3-2) with TRBJ2-1; D may be TRBD2 (5 bases). The CDR3 is 14 residues long. Germline assignment: CDR1 LGHDT and CDR2 YNNKEL (reference sequence). V dropped 2 bases and J dropped 4 bases, with 9 bases sitting between them. CDR3 region: CASSQRRDYNEQFF. CDR3 nucleotides: TGTGCCAGCAGCCAACGCCGGGATTACAATGAGCAGTTCTTC.

This clone was observed a handful of times. V usage is TRBV7-3 and J usage is TRBJ1-6; D uncertain. V was shortened by 1 base and J by 0 bases, with 4 bases between the two germline ends. Germline loops: CDR1 SGHTA, CDR2 FQGTGA. This CDR3 has 15 residues. The CDR3 loop reads CASSLRSSYNSPLHF. DNA for the CDR3: TGTGCCAGCAGCTTAAGGAGCTCCTATAATTCACCCCTCCACTTT.

The table lists this clone with a few counts. This chain links TRBV21-1 with TRBJ2-7; the D call TRBD1 from the table was never checked on the DNA. TRBV21-1 corresponds to a pseudogene. The CDR3 runs 14 residues. In DNA form, the CDR3 reads TGTGCCAGCAGCAAAGGTAACAGAGTGTACGAGCAGTACGTC. Translating it yields CASSKGNRVYEQYV.

The CDR3 coding sequence is TGTGCCAGCAGCTTCCCCCCAGGGGGCCGGGACGAAGCTTTCTTT. Translated: CASSFPPGGRDEAFF. V gene TRBV11-2 combines with J gene TRBJ1-1; TRBD1 matches 8 bases. The V segment lost 3 bases and the J segment 8 bases; nucleotides outside the gene matches: 11. Germline lookup yields CDR1 SGHAT and CDR2 FQNNGV. This CDR3 is built from 15 residues.

The chain recombines TRBV11-2 with TRBJ1-6; weak D call: TRBD1 (6 bases). Trimming stripped 0 bases from V and 13 bases from J, with 10 bases between. The CDR3 contains 13 residues. Germline V gene data show CDR1 as SGHAT and CDR2 as FQNNGV. DNA for the CDR3: TGTGCCAGCAGCTTAGATCGGGGGGCTCCCCTCCACTTT. The encoded protein is CASSLDRGAPLHF.

The V and J genes are TRBV20-1 and TRBJ1-1; TRBD1 might be the D (5 bases). Germline V lookup: CDR1 DFQATT, CDR2 SNEGSKA (reference sequence). V dropped 6 bases and J dropped 6 bases, with 8 bases sitting between them. This CDR3 contains 10 residues. CDR3 amino acids: CSASRAEAFF. CDR3 bases: TGCAGTGCGAGCAGGGCTGAAGCTTTCTTT.

The CDR3 DNA reads as TGTGCCAGCAGTTTAGGGGGGACAGTCGGAGAGACCCAGTACTTC. This translates into CASSLGGTVGETQYF. J is TRBJ2-5 and V is TRBV28; possibly TRBD1 for D (7 bases). V lost 2 bases and J 4 bases, leaving 14 bases between the germline ends. Germline-derived CDR1 and CDR2 are MDHEN and SYDVKM. This CDR3 comprises 15 residues.

The chain recombines TRBV6-5 with TRBJ1-2, with D hard to call. The CDR3 extends over 15 amino acids. Trimming took 2 bases from V and 7 from J, leaving 17 bases between them. CDR1 and CDR2 from the germline V gene are MNHEY and SVGAGI. The CDR3 is CASSYPQFLLGGYTF. The CDR3 nucleotides read TGTGCCAGCAGTTACCCCCAGTTCCTGCTTGGTGGCTACACCTTC.

V gene TRBV18 combines with J gene TRBJ2-5, with TRBD2 identical over 11 bases. The CDR3 runs to 16 residues. Germline lookup yields CDR1 KGHSH and CDR2 LQKENI. J was trimmed by 1 base and V by 6 bases; bases with no gene match: 7. In nucleotides, the CDR3 is TGTGCCAGCTCCCTCGGGACTAGCGGAATCCAAGAGACCCAGTACTTC. It is translated as CASSLGTSGIQETQYF.

The V gene is TRBV6-5, the J gene TRBJ2-7; perhaps TRBD1 as D (6 bases). In germline, CDR1 is MNHEY, CDR2 SVGAGI. The CDR3 is 12 amino acids. Trimming left V 5 bases short and J 6 bases short, with 11 bases between. CDR3 loop: CASSPQGSEQYF. DNA of the CDR3: TGTGCCAGCAGTCCACAGGGCTCCGAGCAGTACTTC.

This chain connects TRBV19 to TRBJ2-7; D not resolved. Trimming took 5 bases from V and 3 from J, leaving 8 bases between them. The CDR3 loop spans 12 amino acids. CDR1 and CDR2 from the germline V gene are LNHDA and SQIVND (reference sequence). The CDR3 is CASSLSGYEQYF. The CDR3 DNA is TGTGCCAGTAGTCTTTCGGGCTACGAGCAGTACTTC. The full variable domain, with the rest looked up from reference TRBV19 and TRBJ2-7, is DGGITQSPKYLFRKEGQNVTLSCEQNLNHDAMYWYRQDPGQGLRLIYYSQIVNDFQKGDIAEGYSVSREKKESFPLTVTSAQKNPTAFYLCASSLSGYEQYFGPGTRLTVT.